Each of the 17 T cell receptor beta chains below was sequenced from the same sample in a study of cytomegalovirus exposure and HLA in healthy donors. Primers for the PCR totalled 60 Vbeta and 13 Jbeta. The method was immunoSEQ multiplex PCR; TCRdb's version includes in-frame clones alone and lacks a portion of them. The repertoire holds approximately 100,000 clones, with around 81% as singletons. Sequencing was performed on PBMCs. These receptors originate from a woman younger than 45 in good health and CMV-seronegative.

The chain joins TRBV11-1 to TRBJ2-3, with D tentatively TRBD2 (5 bases). Germline assignment: CDR1 SGHAT and CDR2 FQDESV (reference sequence). The CDR3 runs 18 residues. V was pared by 1 base and J by 2 bases, with 19 bases between. CDR3 loop: CASSLGGRRRHHTDTQYF. CDR3 coding DNA: TGTGCCAGCAGCTTAGGCGGGCGGCGGAGACACCACACAGATACGCAGTATTTT.

The chain has TRBV5-1 and TRBJ2-3, with D maybe TRBD2 (5 bases). This CDR3 region has 13 residues. Germline-derived CDR1 and CDR2 are SGHRS and YFSETQ. The V and J ends lost 2 bases and 4 bases respectively, with 8 bases between them. The CDR3, as DNA: TGCGCCAGCAGCTTAGAGGGTTCAGATACGCAGTATTTT. Protein: CASSLEGSDTQYF.

The rearrangement uses TRBV28 and TRBJ2-7; D is possibly TRBD1 (6 bases). CDR1 and CDR2 from the germline V gene are MDHEN and SYDVKM. This CDR3 has 15 residues. The V and J ends lost 6 bases and 2 bases respectively, with 17 bases between them. CDR3 bases: TGTGCCAGCAGCTCGACACAGGGCCTTACCTACGAGCAGTACTTC. This gives the protein CASSSTQGLTYEQYF.

This clone was detected only a few times. The junction and the germline gene differ at one end; a read error may be behind it. This chain uses TRBV7-9 with TRBJ2-3, with D perhaps matching TRBD2 (6 bases). Germline CDR1 and CDR2: SEHNR and FQNEAQ (reference sequence). This CDR3 comprises 18 residues. The CDR3 protein is CSSSLGAGKKKGEDTQYF. In DNA, the CDR3 is TGTTCCAGCAGCTTAGGAGCGGGCAAAAAGAAAGGGGAAGATACGCAGTATTTT.

This chain joins TRBV19 and TRBJ2-3, with D perhaps TRBD1 (6 bases). Germline lookup yields CDR1 LNHDA and CDR2 SQIVND (reference sequence). The length of the CDR3 is 13 residues. With 6 bases removed from V and 4 bases from J, the gap between germline ends came to 11 bases. The CDR3 protein is CASRAKGADTQYF. CDR3 DNA sequence: TGTGCCAGTAGGGCGAAGGGGGCAGATACGCAGTATTTT.

The V and J genes are TRBV6-1 and TRBJ2-7; TRBD2 matches at 8 bases. V lost 0 bases and J lost 0; bases outside the gene matches: 7. The CDR3 is 17 residues long. Per the germline V gene, CDR1 is MNHNS and CDR2 is SASEGT. CDR3 sequence reads: CASSEALAGSYSYEQYF. The CDR3 DNA reads TGTGCCAGCAGTGAAGCTTTAGCGGGATCCTACTCCTACGAGCAGTACTTC.

Comments on this clone: A read error may produce the germline difference seen at one junction end. This sample also contains other DNA sequences that code for the same CDR3. Written as DNA, the CDR3 is TGCGCCAGCAGTGTAGGCTACACCTTC. This encodes CASSVGYTF. The chain is built from TRBV6-1 and TRBJ1-2; D is unresolved. CDR1 is MNHNS and CDR2 is SASEGT in the germline V gene. There are 9 residues in the CDR3.

The chain recombines TRBV11-2 with TRBJ2-7; 7 positions agree with TRBD2. With 6 bases clipped from V and 4 bases from J, the junction kept 12 bases outside the gene matches. The CDR3 runs 15 residues. Germline V gene data show CDR1 as SGHAT and CDR2 as FQNNGV. The DNA for the CDR3 is TGTGCCAGCAGAAGGCCGGGACTAAAACAGTACGAGCAGTACTTC. Amino acid sequence: CASRRPGLKQYEQYF.

The J gene is TRBJ2-2, the V gene TRBV6-6, with 12 bases fitting TRBD2. Germline values: CDR1 MNHNY, CDR2 SVGAGI (reference sequence). The CDR3 sequence is 15 residues long. V was pared by 6 bases and J by 4 bases, with 3 bases of the junction left unmatched. CDR3 loop: CASRRLAGVTGELFF. DNA of the CDR3: TGTGCCAGCAGAAGACTAGCGGGAGTCACCGGGGAGCTGTTTTTT.

This clone has just a few counts. The V gene is TRBV2, the J gene TRBJ2-1; 11 nucleotides agree with TRBD2. J lost 4 bases, V lost 5 bases, and 4 bases had no gene match. Germline CDR1 and CDR2: SNHLY and FYNNEI. The CDR3 contains 15 residues. This CDR3 reads CASSTGTSGYNEQFF. In nucleotides, the CDR3 is TGTGCCAGCAGTACCGGGACTAGCGGATACAATGAGCAGTTCTTC.

V usage is TRBV7-9 and J usage is TRBJ2-5, with D maybe TRBD1 (5 bases). V dropped 5 bases and J dropped 3 bases, with 10 bases sitting between them. The CDR3 has 13 amino acids. Germline lookup yields CDR1 SEHNR and CDR2 FQNEAQ (reference sequence). The CDR3, as DNA: TGTGCCAGCAGCGAAGCAGGGAAAGAGACCCAGTACTTC. Amino acids: CASSEAGKETQYF.

The chain is built from TRBV7-9 and TRBJ1-4; no clear D gene. The CDR3 sequence is 15 residues long. V lost 5 bases and J lost 4, with 14 bases in between. Germline CDR1 and CDR2: SEHNR and FQNEAQ (reference sequence). CDR3 bases: TGTGCCAGCAGCCACCCGGAAGGAGTTAATGAAAAACTGTTTTTT. This encodes CASSHPEGVNEKLFF.

This chain connects TRBV6-5 to TRBJ2-5, with 7 bases aligning to TRBD1. J was trimmed by 5 bases and V by 1 base; bases with no gene match: 7. The germline gives CDR1 MNHEY, CDR2 SVGAGI. The CDR3 runs 15 residues. The CDR3 region has the DNA TGTGCCAGCAGTTACTTCACCGGGACAGAGGAGACCCAGTACTTC. Amino acids: CASSYFTGTEETQYF.

The CDR3 region has the DNA TGTGCCAGCAGTGAAGTGAGCAGGGGGCTTTCTGGGGCCAACGTCCTGACTTTC. It codes for CASSEVSRGLSGANVLTF. V is TRBV25-1 and J is TRBJ2-6, with 8 bases identical to TRBD1. The CDR3 has 18 amino acids. Per the germline V gene, CDR1 is MGHDK and CDR2 is SYGVNS. V was clipped by 2 bases and J by 1 base; unmatched bases: 7.

V is TRBV19 and J is TRBJ2-7, with D possibly matching TRBD1 (6 bases). Germline loops: CDR1 LNHDA, CDR2 SQIVND (reference sequence). CDR3 size: 13 residues. The V and J ends lost 9 bases and 4 bases respectively, with 16 bases between them. The CDR3 nucleotides read TGTGCCAGAGGGACACCGGGATCGTACGAGCAGTACTTC. Translating it yields CARGTPGSYEQYF.

The chain combines TRBV19 with TRBJ1-5; a possible D gene is TRBD1 (5 bases). Per germline, CDR1 LNHDA and CDR2 SQIVND (reference sequence). The CDR3 is 17 amino acids. V was pared by 4 bases and J by 0 bases, with 16 bases between. CDR3 sequence (DNA): TGTGCCAGTAGTAGGGACTGGGGGTCTACTAGCAATCAGCCCCAGCATTTT. Encoded protein: CASSRDWGSTSNQPQHF.

In its sample, this clone was seen once. The chain is built from TRBV9 and TRBJ2-5; weak D call: TRBD1 (5 bases). V lost 0 bases and J 0 bases, leaving 9 bases between the germline ends. The CDR3 contains 15 residues. Germline V gene lookup returns CDR1 SGDLS and CDR2 YYNGEE. In DNA, the CDR3 is TGTGCCAGCAGCGTAGAGGGGCTAGACCAAGAGACCCAGTACTTC. Its translation: CASSVEGLDQETQYF.